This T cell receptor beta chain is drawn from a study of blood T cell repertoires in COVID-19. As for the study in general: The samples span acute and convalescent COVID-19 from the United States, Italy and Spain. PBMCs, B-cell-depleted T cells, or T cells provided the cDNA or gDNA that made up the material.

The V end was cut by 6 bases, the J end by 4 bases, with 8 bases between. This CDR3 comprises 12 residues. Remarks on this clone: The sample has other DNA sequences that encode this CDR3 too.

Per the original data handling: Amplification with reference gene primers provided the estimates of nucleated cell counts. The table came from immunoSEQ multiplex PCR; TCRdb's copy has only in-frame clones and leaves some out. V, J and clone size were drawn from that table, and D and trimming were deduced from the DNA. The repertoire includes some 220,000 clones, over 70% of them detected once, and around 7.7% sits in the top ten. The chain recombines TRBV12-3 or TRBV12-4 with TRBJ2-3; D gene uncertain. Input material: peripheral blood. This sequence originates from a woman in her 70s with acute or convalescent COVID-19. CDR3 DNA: TGTGCCAGCAGCCCTTCGGCAGATACGCAGTATTTT. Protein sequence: CASSPSADTQYF.